The present TCR beta chain was sequenced within a study of T cells expressing NK-cell markers (dated by TCRdb to about 2020). About the investigation overall: In sorted CD3+CD56+NKG2C+, CD3+CD56+NKG2C- and CD3+CD56-NKG2C+ T-cell subsets from 8 or 9 donors, TCR beta-chain repertoires were profiled. Among the eight sequenced donors, only one was HCMV-seronegative, while the other seven were HCMV-seropositive. The eight sequenced donors were randomly selected healthy volunteers, three men and five women. Libraries were sequenced as 2 x 150 bp reads on Illumina HiSeq 2000/2500, MiSeq or NextSeq.

On the study overall, not on this receptor specifically: Whether the expanded NKG2C-expressing T cell clones were specific for HCMV antigens was left unclear. Those dominant clonotypes were again the most abundant among CD3+CD56-NKG2C+ cells in four donors, at roughly 25-65%. In over 5 donors, the dominant CD3+CD56+NKG2C+ clonotypes were among the top 10 CD8+ clonotypes and accounted for roughly 1.0-7.5% of CD8+ T cells.

The CDR3, cysteine through phenylalanine, is 15 amino acids long. No DNA accompanies this entry. The germline V gene (reference sequence) provides CDR1 DFQATT and CDR2 SNEGSKA. HCMV serostatus was determined by detecting HCMV-specific IgG in serum with a commercial ELISA kit. Peripheral blood mononuclear cells were isolated from blood by Ficoll density gradient centrifugation. Sequenced on an Illumina HiSeq 2000. The TCR beta cDNA libraries were made using 5'RACE template switching, a step that added both a universal primer site and unique molecular identifiers. Priming for cDNA synthesis came from the TCR beta constant segment, and two successive PCR amplification steps followed. The study's processing was this. Reads were demultiplexed and grouped by UMI with MIGEC, and clonotypes were assembled and quantified with MiTCR. To exclude erroneous sequences, only TCR cDNA sequences supported by at least two reads were retained. The tcR package was used for downstream repertoire analysis, with clonotypes matched between fractions based on CDR3 nucleotide sequence plus V segment. Antigen specificity was annotated against VDJdb with VDJmatch, allowing one amino acid substitution in CDR3. Following TCRdb reprocessing, every CDR3 protein sequence forms one entry, and DNA is not provided. V and J calls and clone size were set by TCRdb, not the authors. For this sample, the table gives a few hundred thousand distinct CDR3 sequences. The ten largest clonotypes hold around 1.4% of the sample.

For this clonotype: Its antigen specificity is not known.

Sequenced: blood T cells: a sorted CD56 or NKG2C T cell subset, CD4+ or CD8+ T cells, or bulk PBMC T cells (not recorded which). The sequence was collected from a woman in her forties or fifties in good health. Donor details come from another sample of the same person, matched by shared clones. The rearrangement joined TRBV20-1 to TRBJ2-3; absent DNA, TCRdb's TRBD2 call cannot be checked. This receptor carries the CDR3 CSATPQRELADTQYF.